This T cell receptor (beta chain) comes out of a study of T cells in Graves' hyperthyroidism and ophthalmopathy. This clonotype appeared many times. Trimming took 6 bases from V and 7 from J, leaving 16 bases between them. This CDR3 comprises 14 residues. Germline CDR1 is MNHEY and CDR2 is SVGAGI. TCR beta CDR3 region amplification was performed from RNA transcripts. First-round RT-PCR of the TCR CDR3 relied on the HTBI primer set. TCRdb processed the multiplex PCR reads anew with MiXCR; each CDR3 protein has one entry. The table records some 50,000 distinct CDR3 sequences, roughly 50% of them present only once. Uncontrolled infection, other autoimmune disease, pregnancy or lactation led to exclusion. PBMCs stemmed from less than 13 ml fresh peripheral blood.

This chain links TRBV6-5 with TRBJ1-5, with TRBD1 as a possible D gene (6 bases). Sequencing was performed on blood. The sequence was obtained from a woman in her forties or fifties with Graves' ophthalmopathy. Here the CDR3 DNA reads TGTGCCAGCAGACCCCCAGGGGTGGAACAGCCCCAGCATTTT. This sequence encodes CASRPPGVEQPQHF.